The 32 T cell receptor beta chains in this list originate from one sample, sequenced in a study of post-analysis software for immune sequencing data. Incorporated into the TCR beta cDNA libraries were unique molecular identifiers, which served to reduce PCR and sequencing biases. One entry per CDR3 protein, called by TCRdb with MiXCR from the PCR reads. This table has about 620,000 distinct CDR3 sequences, roughly 40% appearing once. Their recognized antigens are unknown. Study-wide results and limits: TRBV5-6, TRBV5-1 and TRBV20-1 were among several TRBV segments more frequent in patients than controls.

Sequenced sample: blood. These receptors originate from a girl aged 5-17 years with multiple sclerosis.

The chain carries TRBV12-3 or TRBV12-4 and TRBJ1-1, with D maybe TRBD1 (6 bases). The CDR3 loop spans 14 amino acids. The germline V and J ends were trimmed by 7 bases and 1 base, with 13 bases remaining between them. The CDR3: CASIETGPNTEAFF. The CDR3 nucleotides are TGTGCCAGCATCGAGACAGGCCCGAACACTGAAGCTTTCTTT.

This clonotype was counted between two and nine times. This chain uses TRBV5-1 with TRBJ2-7; D may be TRBD2 (6 bases). Trimming shortened V by 4 bases and J by 6 bases, and 14 bases separated the two germline ends. Germline V CDR1 and CDR2: SGHRS, YFSETQ. The CDR3 has 13 amino acids. This CDR3 is CASSREREVEQYF. The CDR3 nucleotides read TGCGCCAGCAGCCGGGAGAGGGAGGTCGAGCAGTACTTC.

V usage is TRBV20-1 and J usage is TRBJ2-1, with 7 bases lining up with TRBD1. The CDR3 covers 12 residues. J was trimmed by 5 bases and V by 2 bases; bases with no gene match: 0. Germline V lookup: CDR1 DFQATT, CDR2 SNEGSKA (reference sequence). The CDR3 DNA reads as TGCAGTGCTAGAAGGGGGCACAATGAGCAGTTCTTC. Translating it yields CSARRGHNEQFF.

The genes are TRBV2 and TRBJ2-6; D gene ambiguous. This CDR3 contains 14 residues. V lost 0 bases and J lost 4, with 4 bases in between. Germline CDR1 is SNHLY and CDR2 is FYNNEI. The CDR3 spells CASSEALGANVLTF. In nucleotides, the CDR3 is TGTGCCAGCAGTGAAGCATTAGGGGCCAACGTCCTGACTTTC.

This clonotype was counted between two and nine times. The V gene is TRBV12-3 or TRBV12-4, the J gene TRBJ2-1, with D possibly being TRBD1 (6 bases). The germline V and J ends were trimmed by 1 base and 14 bases, with 12 bases remaining between them. CDR3 length: 12 amino acids. CDR3 sequence (DNA): TGTGCCAGCAGTTTAGGAGAACAGGGAGAGTTCTTC. Protein sequence: CASSLGEQGEFF.

There are a few counts of this clonotype. The chain has TRBV6-6 and TRBJ2-7, with a possible D match to TRBD1 (6 bases). Germline values: CDR1 MNHNY, CDR2 SVGAGI (reference sequence). Deletions cut 2 bases from V and 2 bases from J, with 16 bases between. The CDR3 has 16 amino acids. Here the CDR3 reads CASSYKTNRVAYEQYF. DNA of the CDR3: TGTGCCAGCAGTTACAAGACAAACAGGGTGGCCTACGAGCAGTACTTC.

The chain has TRBV10-3 and TRBJ1-6; D is undetermined. Looked up from germline, CDR1 is ENHRY and CDR2 is SYGVKD. V shed 6 bases and J shed 9 bases, with 15 bases lying between them. This CDR3 has 14 residues. The CDR3 protein is CAISDGVAASPLHF. The CDR3 region has the DNA TGTGCCATCAGCGACGGAGTCGCAGCTTCACCCCTCCACTTT.

This rearrangement joins TRBV6-5 to TRBJ1-2; 7 nucleotides align to TRBD1. The germline V gene has CDR1 MNHEY and CDR2 SVGAGI. Trimming took 6 bases from V and 4 from J; bases not matched to a gene: 5. There are 13 residues in the CDR3. The DNA of the CDR3 is TGTGCCAGCAGCTCGGGACAGCTCTATGGCTACACCTTC. It encodes CASSSGQLYGYTF.

The chain combines TRBV24-1 with TRBJ2-5, with TRBD1 matching 9 bases. V lost 4 bases to trimming and J lost 5 bases; unmatched junction nucleotides: 10. The CDR3 has 16 residues. Per germline, CDR1 KGHDR and CDR2 SFDVKD. CDR3 coding DNA: TGTGCCACCAGTGACCTGGGACAGGGAGAGCAGGAGACCCAGTACTTC. This encodes CATSDLGQGEQETQYF.

The chain employs TRBV12-3 or TRBV12-4 and TRBJ1-5; 12 bases fit TRBD1. CDR3 length: 18 residues. V shed 6 bases and J 1 base; nucleotides not matched to a gene: 10. The CDR3 coding sequence is TGTGCCAGCAGCCAGTCCCGGGACAGGGGGCAAAGCAATCAGCCCCAGCATTTT. This encodes CASSQSRDRGQSNQPQHF.

The table lists this clonotype with a few counts. The chain employs TRBV4-1 and TRBJ2-7; D is tentatively TRBD1 or TRBD2 (5 bases each). The CDR3 loop spans 17 amino acids. In germline, CDR1 is MGHRA, CDR2 YSYEKL. Trimming pared 5 bases from V and 2 bases from J, leaving 22 bases between. The CDR3 DNA sequence: TGCGCCAGCAGCGAGCAGTTTACCGGGACGGATACCTACGAGCAGTACTTC. Amino acids: CASSEQFTGTDTYEQYF.

The CDR3 region is CASSPLGGTMTDTQYF. The DNA for the CDR3 is TGTGCCAGCAGCCCGCTTGGGGGAACGATGACAGATACGCAGTATTTT. The V gene is TRBV11-3, the J gene TRBJ2-3; D may be TRBD1 or TRBD2 (5 bases each). The CDR3 runs 16 residues. The V end was cut by 5 bases, the J end by 3 bases, with 18 bases between. Per germline, CDR1 SGHNT and CDR2 YENEEA.

This clonotype has a handful of counts. The rearrangement uses TRBV5-6 and TRBJ2-3; TRBD1 aligns across 9 bases. CDR1 is SGHDT, CDR2 YYEEEE, per germline. This CDR3 contains 15 residues. The junction had 7 bases not matched to a gene; V was cut back by 5 bases and J by 3 bases. The CDR3 reads CASSRGQGVTDTQYF. The DNA of the CDR3 is TGTGCCAGCAGTAGGGGACAGGGTGTGACAGATACGCAGTATTTT.

A few counts support this clonotype. The chain is built from TRBV5-1 and TRBJ1-4; D is uncertain. The CDR3 has 14 residues. Germline V CDR1 and CDR2: SGHRS, YFSETQ. V was cut by 3 bases and J by 8 bases, with 14 bases left in between. CDR3 sequence: CASSYTGPKEKLFF. As DNA, the CDR3 is TGCGCCAGCAGCTACACCGGGCCCAAGGAAAAACTGTTTTTT.

This clonotype was recorded a few times. The CDR3 coding sequence is TGTGCCACCAGTGATTCTTCACTAGCGTTGACGGGTGAGCAGTACTTC. It codes for CATSDSSLALTGEQYF. The chain links TRBV24-1 to TRBJ2-5; 7 bases align to TRBD2. CDR1 and CDR2 (germline): KGHDR, SFDVKD. The CDR3 runs 16 residues. Trimming at V came to 2 bases and at J to 11 bases, leaving 16 bases not matched to a gene.

This clonotype was seen only a few times. V is TRBV12-3 or TRBV12-4 and J is TRBJ1-1, with 10 bases fitting TRBD1. The CDR3 is 12 residues long. The J segment lost 11 bases and the V segment lost 6 bases, leaving 6 bases of the junction unmatched. In DNA, the CDR3 is TGTGCCAGCAGCCCCGGGACAGGGGCTGCTTTCTTT. This encodes CASSPGTGAAFF.

V gene TRBV9 combines with J gene TRBJ1-1; perhaps TRBD1 as D (5 bases). Germline V gene lookup returns CDR1 SGDLS and CDR2 YYNGEE. With 4 bases removed from V and 4 bases from J, the gap between germline ends came to 14 bases. The CDR3 loop spans 14 amino acids. CDR3 residues: CASSLGGGITEAFF. CDR3 nucleotide sequence: TGTGCCAGCAGCTTAGGTGGGGGAATCACTGAAGCTTTCTTT.

The chain employs TRBV12-3 or TRBV12-4 and TRBJ2-1; 8 nucleotides align to TRBD2. The last part of the DNA fits TRBJ2-7 better; the J call may be wrong. The CDR3 loop spans 15 amino acids. The DNA for the CDR3 is TGTGCCAGCAGTTTGAGCGGGAGCTCCTACAATGAGCAGTACTTC. The encoded protein is CASSLSGSSYNEQYF.

V gene TRBV29-1 combines with J gene TRBJ1-4, with D hard to call. CDR3 size: 13 residues. The V and J ends lost 5 bases and 1 base respectively, with 8 bases between them. Germline lookup yields CDR1 SQVTM and CDR2 ANQGSEA. CDR3 in amino acids: CSVSTITNEKLFF. The DNA for the CDR3 is TGCAGCGTTAGTACTATAACTAATGAAAAACTGTTTTTT. Variable domain in full (rest from reference TRBV29-1 and TRBJ1-4): SAVISQKPSRDICQRGTSLTIQCQVDSQVTMMFWYRQQPGQSLTLIATANQGSEATYESGFVIDKFPISRPNLTFSTLTVSNMSPEDSSIYLCSVSTITNEKLFFGSGTQLSVL.

The chain uses TRBV20-1 and TRBJ1-1, with 7 bases matching TRBD1. The V gene end was trimmed by 0 bases and the J gene end by 0 bases; junction bases not matched to a gene: 7. CDR3 length: 16 amino acids. The germline V gene encodes CDR1 DFQATT and CDR2 SNEGSKA (reference sequence). As DNA, the CDR3 is TGCAGTGCTAGAGAGACGATCAGGGGGGTGAACACTGAAGCTTTCTTT. This sequence encodes CSARETIRGVNTEAFF.

The V gene is TRBV18, the J gene TRBJ1-2, with TRBD1 matching over 9 bases. The CDR3 covers 15 residues. The ends lost 3 bases at V and 0 bases at J; junction bases unmatched: 2. Germline lookup yields CDR1 KGHSH and CDR2 LQKENI. The CDR3 reads CASSPTGGSNYGYTF. Written as DNA, the CDR3 is TGTGCCAGCTCACCTACAGGGGGCTCTAACTATGGCTACACCTTC.

V and J are TRBV6-5 and TRBJ2-1, with TRBD2 as a possible D gene (5 bases). Between the trimmed V and J ends, which lost 0 bases and 9 bases, there was a span of 15 bases. The germline V gene encodes CDR1 MNHEY and CDR2 SVGAGI. The length of the CDR3 is 15 residues. The CDR3 reads CASSYSGGRGIEQFF. Here the CDR3 DNA reads TGTGCCAGCAGTTACTCAGGTGGCCGGGGAATTGAGCAGTTCTTC.

The V call is TRBV7-3, the J call TRBJ1-1; possible D gene TRBD1, 5 bases. The V gene's germline CDR1 is SGHTA and CDR2 FQGTGA. Trimming removed 5 bases from V and 5 bases from J, with 15 bases in between. The CDR3 consists of 14 residues. The CDR3 DNA reads TGTGCCAGCAGCCCAATGGGGGGATCAACTGAAGCTTTCTTT. Amino acid sequence: CASSPMGGSTEAFF.

This clonotype was seen a handful of times. This CDR3 is CASSELRTGSVYEQYF. The DNA of the CDR3 is TGTGCCAGCAGCGAGCTTCGGACAGGGTCGGTTTACGAGCAGTACTTC. This sequence joins TRBV7-9 and TRBJ2-7, with 8 positions matching TRBD1. CDR1 is SEHNR and CDR2 is FQNEAQ in the germline V gene (reference sequence). Unmatched junction bases numbered 13, after V lost 5 bases and J lost 4 bases. The CDR3 covers 16 residues.

A remark on this clonotype: This may be a read error: a much more frequent sequence differs by one nucleotide. The chain joins TRBV7-2 to TRBJ2-7; D remains unclear. The V gene's germline CDR1 is SGHTA and CDR2 FQGNSA. The CDR3 sequence is 13 residues long. V lost 4 bases and J 2 bases, leaving 9 bases between the germline ends. CDR3 nucleotides: TGTGCCAGCAGCTCTAACTCCCCCTACGAGCAGTACTTC. Protein product: CASSSNSPYEQYF.

This clonotype was counted many times. The J gene is TRBJ2-5, the V gene TRBV7-7; TRBD2 is a possible D gene (6 bases). The ends were cut back, 5 bases at V and 5 bases at J, with 9 bases in the middle. The germline gives CDR1 SSHAT, CDR2 FNYEAQ (reference sequence). The CDR3 has 12 residues. In DNA, the CDR3 is TGTGCCAGCAGCCGGGGGAGGGAGACCCAGTACTTC. Amino acid sequence: CASSRGRETQYF.

The chain carries TRBV6-5 and TRBJ2-7, with 8 bases matching TRBD2. CDR1 is MNHEY, CDR2 SVGAGI, per germline. CDR3 length: 16 residues. V shed 0 bases and J 4 bases; nucleotides not matched to a gene: 8. Here the CDR3 DNA reads TGTGCCAGCAGTTACTCGACCAGCGGGAGCCTATACGAGCAGTACTTC. This codes for CASSYSTSGSLYEQYF.

This clonotype showed up just a few times. The J gene is TRBJ2-7, the V gene TRBV6-6; weak D call: TRBD2 (5 bases). Germline V gene sequence: CDR1 MNHNY, CDR2 SVGAGI (reference sequence). The CDR3 contains 14 residues. V shed 4 bases and J shed 2 bases, with 12 bases lying between them. As DNA, the CDR3 is TGTGCCAGCAGTTTCGAGGGTGCCGCCTACGAGCAGTACTTC. It translates to CASSFEGAAYEQYF.

This chain links TRBV12-3 or TRBV12-4 with TRBJ1-1; D uncertain. Trimming left V 4 bases short and J 5 bases short, with 5 bases between. The CDR3 runs to 11 residues. DNA of the CDR3: TGTGCCAGCAGTTCGACTACTGAAGCTTTCTTT. Amino acids: CASSSTTEAFF.

This clonotype was counted once. The genes are TRBV4-1 and TRBJ2-3; 8 nucleotides align to TRBD2. V lost 2 bases and J lost 6; bases outside the gene matches: 10. This CDR3 has 16 amino acids. Germline assignment: CDR1 MGHRA and CDR2 YSYEKL. The CDR3 loop reads CASSQYTSGVQDTQYF. The DNA of the CDR3 is TGCGCCAGCAGCCAATACACTAGCGGAGTCCAGGATACGCAGTATTTT.

This clonotype was seen only once. The V call is TRBV12-3 or TRBV12-4, the J call TRBJ1-6; D is undetermined. V lost 3 bases and J lost 10, with 10 bases in between. CDR3 length: 13 amino acids. Here the CDR3 DNA reads TGTGCCAGCAGTTTCACTAGCGGGTCACCCCTCCACTTT. This codes for CASSFTSGSPLHF.

V gene TRBV24-1 combines with J gene TRBJ2-7; D ambiguous. This CDR3 comprises 13 residues. Looked up from germline, CDR1 is KGHDR and CDR2 is SFDVKD. V lost 4 bases and J 1 base, leaving 7 bases between the germline ends. The CDR3 DNA reads as TGTGCCACCAGTGAAGGCCCTTCCTACGAGCAGTACTTC. Translated, it gives CATSEGPSYEQYF.